A selection of T cell receptor beta chains follows, all from one sample in a study of PD-L1 blockade in urothelial cancer. Data came from immunoSEQ multiplex PCR; TCRdb stores just in-frame clones and leaves some out. Of roughly 77,000 clones listed, 84% are singletons. The material was PBMCs, obtained around atezolizumab (anti-PD-L1) treatment. Receptor source: a woman in her 70s with urothelial cancer. CDR3s include the opening cysteine and the closing phenylalanine or tryptophan. The D gene is left open where the match is weak. Some rows mark clone size as missing; the rest say once, few, many or name a class of expanded clone.

DNA | CDR3 | D | J | size | V | length
TGTGCCAGCAGTTTACAGGGGGTCCCAGATACGCAGTATTTT | CASSLQGVPDTQYF | TRBD1 | TRBJ2-3 | . | TRBV2 | 14
TGCGCCAGCAGCCGAGTAGCGGGAGTCGAGCAGTACTTC | CASSRVAGVEQYF | TRBD2 | TRBJ2-7 | once | TRBV4-1 | 13
TGCGCCAGCAGCCCCAACAGGGCCTACGAGCAGTACTTC | CASSPNRAYEQYF | . | TRBJ2-7 | . | TRBV5-1 | 13
TGTGCCAGCAGTTACACGACGGGAAGCAATCAGCCCCAGCATTTT | CASSYTTGSNQPQHF | . | TRBJ1-5 | few | TRBV27 | 15
TGTGCCTGGAGTCCCCGATCTAGCGGGGAAGAGACCCAGTACTTC | CAWSPRSSGEETQYF | TRBD2 | TRBJ2-5 | . | TRBV30 | 15
TGCGCCAGCAGCTTGGAGCGTGAAACTAATGAAAAACTGTTTTTT | CASSLERETNEKLFF | . | TRBJ1-4 | . | TRBV5-1 | 15
TGTGCCAGCAGCTTGCCGACGAAGCGAACCGATCAGCCCCAGCATTTT | CASSLPTKRTDQPQHF | . | TRBJ1-5 | . | TRBV5-8 | 16
TGTGCCAGCAGAGGGGACATCAGCTCCTACAATGAGCAGTTCTTC | CASRGDISSYNEQFF | . | TRBJ2-1 | . | TRBV5-4 | 15
TGCGCCAGCAGTTTCGGGACAGGGATTTCTGGGGCCAACGTCCTGACTTTC | CASSFGTGISGANVLTF | TRBD1 | TRBJ2-6 | . | TRBV4-1 | 17
TGCGCCAGCAGCTCCGTTCTTTCTGGGGCCAACGTCCTGACTTTC | CASSSVLSGANVLTF | . | TRBJ2-6 | . | TRBV5-1 | 15
TGTGCCAGCAGCTTTTGGACAGGGGGTAGTGGCTATGGCTACACCTTC | CASSFWTGGSGYGYTF | TRBD1 | TRBJ1-2 | once | TRBV5-4 | 16
TGTGCCAGCAGCCAGGTCGGCAGGGTGAGAACTGAAGCTTTCTTT | CASSQVGRVRTEAFF | . | TRBJ1-1 | once | TRBV11-2 | 15
TGTGCCAGTGAGGACAGGGGGAACACTGAAGCTTTCTTT | CASEDRGNTEAFF | TRBD1 | TRBJ1-1 | once | TRBV19 | 13
TGCGCCAGCAGCTTGGCCAGTAGCGGAGGAGAGACCCAGTACTTC | CASSLASSGGETQYF | . | TRBJ2-5 | few | TRBV5-1 | 15
TGTGCCAGCAGCTTAGGACTAGGGGGCACAGATACGCAGTATTTT | CASSLGLGGTDTQYF | . | TRBJ2-3 | . | TRBV11-2 | 15
TGTGCCAGCTCAGCTTGGACTAGCGGGAGTTCAGATACGCAGTATTTT | CASSAWTSGSSDTQYF | TRBD2 | TRBJ2-3 | . | TRBV18 | 16
TGTGCCAGCAGGCGACAGGGGATTGAAGCTTTCTTT | CASRRQGIEAFF | TRBD1 | TRBJ1-1 | . | TRBV7-2 | 12
TGTGCCAGCAGCGTTGGCGGGGGGGCCCCAGATACGCAGTATTTT | CASSVGGGAPDTQYF | TRBD2 | TRBJ2-3 | . | TRBV9 | 15
TGTGCCAGCAGCTTAGGCTGGACAGGGGACTATGGCTACACCTTC | CASSLGWTGDYGYTF | TRBD1 | TRBJ1-2 | . | TRBV7-8 | 15
TGTGCCAGCAGGGACAGAACTAGCAATCAGCCCCAGCATTTT | CASRDRTSNQPQHF | . | TRBJ1-5 | . | TRBV6-1 | 14
TGTGCCAGCAGCGTAGAGCGGGTTGCAACTAATGAAAAACTGTTTTTT | CASSVERVATNEKLFF | . | TRBJ1-4 | . | TRBV9 | 16
TGCGCCAGCAACGGACAGGGGCCGGGTGAGCAGTTCTTC | CASNGQGPGEQFF | TRBD1 | TRBJ2-1 | . | TRBV10-2 | 13
TGTGCCAGTAGCACCAGGAGAGGGACTGCTGATGGCTACACCTTC | CASSTRRGTADGYTF | . | TRBJ1-2 | many | TRBV19 | 15
TGTGCCAGCAGCGGAACAGCAGACCAAGAGACCCAGTACTTC | CASSGTADQETQYF | . | TRBJ2-5 | . | TRBV9 | 14
TGCGCCAGCAGCTTGCTCGCTAGCGGAAACACCGGGGAGCTGTTTTTT | CASSLLASGNTGELFF | TRBD2 | TRBJ2-2 | . | TRBV5-1 | 16
TGTGCCAGCAGCCAAGGGTCCGGAGGGGGCGATCAGCCCCAGCATTTT | CASSQGSGGGDQPQHF | TRBD1 | TRBJ1-5 | . | TRBV4-2 | 16
TGTGCCAGCAGTACCACAGGGTATGGCTACACCTTC | CASSTTGYGYTF | . | TRBJ1-2 | . | TRBV7-2 | 12
TGTGCCAGTAGCCATATCCCCTTAGTTAGCGGGAGCTCCTACAATGAGCAGTTCTTC | CASSHIPLVSGSSYNEQFF | TRBD2 | TRBJ2-1 | once | TRBV19 | 19
TGTGCCAGCTCCCCCAATCCGGCGGGGGGCTACACCTTC | CASSPNPAGGYTF | . | TRBJ1-2 | . | TRBV18 | 13
TGTGCCAGCAGCACGGGACAGGCTTTTCAGCCCCAGCATTTT | CASSTGQAFQPQHF | TRBD1 | TRBJ1-5 | once | TRBV27 | 14
TGTGCCAGCAGCTTCGGTCTCTCTAGCACAGATACGCAGTATTTT | CASSFGLSSTDTQYF | . | TRBJ2-3 | few | TRBV5-6 | 15
TGCAGCGTTGATGTGTCAGGCTTAGATACGCAGTATTTT | CSVDVSGLDTQYF | . | TRBJ2-3 | . | TRBV29-1 | 13
TGTGCCAGCAGGACAGGGGCCGGTGAAGCTTTCTTT | CASRTGAGEAFF | TRBD1 | TRBJ1-1 | . | TRBV28 | 12
TGTGCCAGCAGCGTGGAGGTGAACACTGAAGCTTTCTTT | CASSVEVNTEAFF | . | TRBJ1-1 | . | TRBV11-2 | 13
TGTGCCAGCAGGGGAGGACTAGCGGTAACAGATACGCAGTATTTT | CASRGGLAVTDTQYF | TRBD2 | TRBJ2-3 | . | TRBV6-1 | 15
TGTGCCAGTAGCACCGGTCAGGCAGGCCTTTCCTACGAGCAGTACTTC | CASSTGQAGLSYEQYF | . | TRBJ2-7 | . | TRBV19 | 16
TGTGCCATCAGTGACCGACAGGGGCCCCTCTCTGGAAACACCATATATTTT | CAISDRQGPLSGNTIYF | TRBD1 | TRBJ1-3 | . | TRBV10-3 | 17
TGCGCCAGCAGCTTCCCGGGACAGGGGGCTCGCGAGCAGTACTTC | CASSFPGQGAREQYF | TRBD1 | TRBJ2-7 | . | TRBV5-1 | 15
TGCACCAGCAGCCACAGGTGGGGGGAGGTAGCCAAAAACATTCAGTACTTC | CTSSHRWGEVAKNIQYF | . | TRBJ2-4 | . | TRBV1 | 17